This T cell receptor (beta chain) stems from a study of human T cells and chemical hapten exposure. The wider study: TCR yields differed between samples (mainly from small differences in pooled library volume).

Time point in this sample: patch test 3, about 24 weeks after DPC sensitization. Treatment here: therapeutic diphenylcyclopropenone sensitization with weekly scalp DPC. Sample donors consisted of patients with alopecia, aged 18 to 70 years, who were suitable for DPC. Trimming took off 5 bases at V and 2 bases at J, with 8 bases between the two ends. This CDR3 comprises 12 residues. CDR1 and CDR2 (germline): SQVTM, ANQGSEA. The library labeled individual cDNA molecules by adding unique molecular identifiers to them. Via MiXCR, TCRdb re-called the RACE reads, giving one row per CDR3 protein. The repertoire consists of around 85,000 distinct CDR3 sequences, with approximately 13% occurring once and the leading ten covering approximately 5%. Study outcomes and limitations: TCRs above 1 in 1000 frequency stayed constant with DPC sensitization.

This clonotype occurred many times. Its antigen is still unknown. The genes are TRBV29-1 and TRBJ2-3; the D gene is possibly TRBD2 (6 bases). The sample consisted of whole blood, taken in connection with sensitization to the hapten diphenylcyclopropenone (DPC). The origin of this receptor is a woman in her forties or fifties with alopecia areata. Some clones in this sample may be carry-over from other donors' samples. DNA for the CDR3: TGCAGCGTTCGGGACTTCACAGATACGCAGTATTTT. Its translation is CSVRDFTDTQYF.